This T cell receptor (beta chain) originates from a study of Graves' ophthalmopathy and Graves' hyperthyroidism. Germline values: CDR1 SGHTA, CDR2 FQGNSA. The CDR3 totals 16 residues. Trimming took 5 bases from V and 8 from J, leaving 24 bases between them. For repertoire sequencing, the TCR beta CDR3 regions were amplified from RNA transcripts. The authors performed first-round RT-PCR with HTBI primers and then a second-round multiplex PCR. From the multiplex PCR reads, TCRdb called clonotypes with MiXCR, one entry per CDR3 protein. The repertoire holds roughly 220,000 distinct CDR3 sequences, with 40% to 50% as singletons.

The chain has TRBV7-2 and TRBJ1-2; D unresolved. The sample was peripheral blood. The clonotype comes from an adult man with Graves' ophthalmopathy. In nucleotides, the CDR3 is TGTGCCAGCAGCCCCCGTCCGGGCTTGGTGGTGGAAGGCTACACCTTC. Translation: CASSPRPGLVVEGYTF.